A single sample gave rise to the 21 T cell receptor beta chains below, sequenced in a study of T cell responses to AZD1222 COVID-19 vaccine. Using immunoSEQ multiplex PCR, the repertoire was profiled, and TCRdb retains in-frame clones only, with some absent. Of about 160,000 clones listed, roughly nine tenths were seen once; the top ten hold approximately 3.4%. The starting material was peripheral blood, obtained 28 days after the second AZD1222 dose. These receptors all stem from an adult who received the AZD1222 COVID-19 vaccine.

The chain couples TRBV11-2 to TRBJ2-7, with D maybe TRBD1 (6 bases). CDR1 SGHAT and CDR2 FQNNGV come from the germline V gene. Deletions cut 4 bases from V and 4 bases from J, with 17 bases between. The CDR3 is 15 amino acids. CDR3 bases: TGTGCCAGCAGCTGGATACGGAGCCAGGGGTACGAGCAGTACTTC. Its protein is CASSWIRSQGYEQYF.

The chain joins TRBV12-5 to TRBJ2-2; D is unclear. CDR1 LGHNT and CDR2 FRNRAP come from the germline V gene. The V gene lost 7 bases and the J gene lost 6 bases, with 15 bases spanning the gap. The CDR3 loop spans 14 amino acids. The CDR3 DNA reads TGTGCTAGTGCCTATAATGGGGTAGCCGGGGAGCTGTTTTTT. Translating gives CASAYNGVAGELFF.

This chain joins TRBV19 and TRBJ2-7, with D perhaps TRBD1 (6 bases). The CDR3 is 14 amino acids. The germline CDR1 and CDR2 sequences are LNHDA and SQIVND (reference sequence). Trimming cost V 5 bases and J 2 bases, with 13 bases left between them. Here the CDR3 reads CASSDTGIAYEQYF. In DNA form, the CDR3 reads TGTGCCAGTAGTGACACAGGGATAGCCTACGAGCAGTACTTC.

V usage is TRBV5-4 and J usage is TRBJ2-1; tentative D call: TRBD2 (5 bases). This CDR3 is 16 amino acids long. V was shortened by 3 bases and J by 4 bases, with 17 bases between the two germline ends. The germline CDR1 and CDR2 sequences are SGHNT and YYREEE (reference sequence). The CDR3 region is CASSSRSLATYNEQFF. CDR3 in DNA: TGTGCCAGCAGCTCACGGTCGTTAGCGACTTACAATGAGCAGTTCTTC.

The sample holds a few counts of this clone. J is TRBJ2-2 and V is TRBV18; no clear D gene. This CDR3 region has 16 residues. Trimming took 2 bases from V and 2 from J, leaving 12 bases between them. Germline CDR1 and CDR2: KGHSH and LQKENI. The CDR3 sequence: CASSPEQLTNTGELFF. CDR3 DNA sequence: TGTGCCAGCTCACCAGAACAGCTGACAAACACCGGGGAGCTGTTTTTT. The whole variable domain, filled in from reference TRBV18 and TRBJ2-2, reads NAGVMQNPRHLVRRRGQEARLRCSPMKGHSHVYWYRQLPEEGLKFMVYLQKENIIDESGMPKERFSAEFPKEGPSILRIQQVVRGDSAAYFCASSPEQLTNTGELFFGEGSRLTVL.

The rearrangement joins TRBV5-4 to TRBJ1-4, with TRBD1 identical over 9 bases. The CDR3 length is 14 residues. CDR1 and CDR2 from the germline V gene are SGHNT and YYREEE (reference sequence). J lost 8 bases, V lost 4 bases, and 6 bases had no gene match. CDR3 region: CASSLTGTGEKLFF. CDR3 nucleotide sequence: TGTGCCAGCAGCCTCACCGGGACAGGGGAAAAACTGTTTTTT.

The chain joins TRBV6-5 to TRBJ2-1; D tentatively reads TRBD1 or TRBD2 (5 bases each). This CDR3 has 13 amino acids. Trimming shortened V by 9 bases and J by 7 bases, and 16 bases separated the two germline ends. Germline V gene sequence: CDR1 MNHEY, CDR2 SVGAGI. As DNA, the CDR3 is TGTGCCAGTACAGGACTTAGTGGTAATGAGCAGTTCTTC. It encodes CASTGLSGNEQFF.

This rearrangement joins TRBV18 to TRBJ1-4; D gene ambiguous. Trimming shortened V by 3 bases and J by 6 bases, and 11 bases separated the two germline ends. This CDR3 is built from 14 residues. Germline values: CDR1 KGHSH, CDR2 LQKENI. CDR3 DNA: TGTGCCAGCTCACCGAGCCAGACCTATGAAAAACTGTTTTTT. This encodes CASSPSQTYEKLFF.

The chain carries TRBV9 and TRBJ2-1; 11 nucleotides align to TRBD2. J gave up 7 bases and V 4 bases, and 7 bases lay outside the gene matches. CDR1 SGDLS and CDR2 YYNGEE come from the germline V gene. The CDR3 has 15 amino acids. CDR3 region: CASSSGLAVLNEQFF. The CDR3 DNA reads TGTGCCAGCAGCTCGGGACTAGCGGTTTTAAATGAGCAGTTCTTC.

This rearrangement joins TRBV6-6 to TRBJ2-7, with D possibly TRBD2 on 5 matching bases. Trimming removed 5 bases from V and 2 bases from J, with 13 bases in between. Per the germline V gene, CDR1 is MNHNY and CDR2 is SVGAGI (reference sequence). The CDR3 length is 14 residues. The CDR3 reads CASSERALAYEQYF. In DNA form, the CDR3 reads TGTGCCAGCAGTGAGAGAGCACTAGCCTACGAGCAGTACTTC.

In DNA, the CDR3 is TGTGCCAGCAGTTCCGACAGCCTCTATGGCTACACCTTC. Translating gives CASSSDSLYGYTF. The chain joins TRBV12-3 or TRBV12-4 to TRBJ1-2, with a tentative D call TRBD1 (5 bases). Deletions cut 4 bases from V and 4 bases from J, with 10 bases between. The CDR3 runs 13 residues.

V gene TRBV24-1 combines with J gene TRBJ2-7; the D gene is possibly TRBD2 (7 bases). This CDR3 is built from 16 residues. The V gene's germline CDR1 is KGHDR and CDR2 SFDVKD. V was shortened by 5 bases and J by 3 bases, with 19 bases between the two germline ends. CDR3 nucleotide sequence: TGTGCCACCAGTGCCAGGGGAGGGCCTGATGACTACGAGCAGTACTTC. Protein: CATSARGGPDDYEQYF.

This clone has just a few counts. V usage is TRBV19 and J usage is TRBJ1-2, with 9 bases fitting TRBD1. The CDR3 runs to 15 residues. V shed 6 bases, J shed 4 bases, and the junction held 9 bases outside the gene matches. Germline assignment: CDR1 LNHDA and CDR2 SQIVND (reference sequence). The CDR3 reads CASREQGAGIYGYTF. DNA for the CDR3: TGTGCCAGTAGAGAACAGGGGGCGGGCATCTATGGCTACACCTTC.

This clone was seen once. The rearrangement uses TRBV5-4 and TRBJ2-3; 7 nucleotides line up with TRBD2. From germline, CDR1 is SGHNT and CDR2 YYREEE (reference sequence). V shed 3 bases and J 3 bases; nucleotides not matched to a gene: 4. CDR3 size: 14 residues. CDR3 bases: TGTGCCAGCAGCTCAGGACTAGTTACAGATACGCAGTATTTT. Residues: CASSSGLVTDTQYF.

The V call is TRBV10-1, the J call TRBJ2-4; D is unresolved. The CDR3 extends over 16 amino acids. In germline, CDR1 is WNHNN, CDR2 SYGVQD (reference sequence). The V end was cut by 3 bases, the J end by 1 base, with 13 bases between. This chain's CDR3 is CASSDPILFAKNIQYF. Here the CDR3 DNA reads TGCGCCAGCAGTGACCCCATACTTTTCGCCAAAAACATTCAGTACTTC.

The V call is TRBV7-8, the J call TRBJ2-7, with 14 positions matching TRBD2. The CDR3 has 16 residues. The ends lost 5 bases at V and 3 bases at J; junction bases unmatched: 6. CDR1 and CDR2 (germline): SGHVS, FQNEAQ. The CDR3 reads CASSPSGLAGVYEQYF. CDR3 DNA: TGTGCCAGCAGCCCATCGGGACTAGCGGGAGTCTACGAGCAGTACTTC.

The chain is built from TRBV6-5 and TRBJ2-7; TRBD1 matches at 11 bases. CDR3 length: 16 residues. Germline V gives CDR1 MNHEY, CDR2 SVGAGI. The ends lost 0 bases at V and 3 bases at J; junction bases unmatched: 4. The CDR3 spells CASSYSGGQGGYEQYF. CDR3 bases: TGTGCCAGCAGTTACTCGGGGGGACAGGGGGGCTACGAGCAGTACTTC.

V is TRBV7-2 and J is TRBJ2-1, with a weak D call TRBD2 (5 bases). Per the germline V gene, CDR1 is SGHTA and CDR2 is FQGNSA. The CDR3 loop spans 15 amino acids. V lost 1 base, J lost 2 bases, and 9 bases lay in between. The CDR3 protein is CASSLGGGPYNEQFF. CDR3 coding DNA: TGTGCCAGCAGCTTAGGCGGAGGCCCCTACAATGAGCAGTTCTTC.

This chain uses TRBV5-4 with TRBJ2-4; perhaps D is TRBD1 or TRBD2 (5 bases each). V gave up 5 bases and J gave up 8 bases, with 14 bases separating them. The CDR3 extends over 13 amino acids. CDR1 is SGHNT, CDR2 YYREEE, per germline (reference sequence). As DNA, the CDR3 is TGTGCCAGCAGGGTCCTAATGGGGGACATTCAGTACTTC. Translating it yields CASRVLMGDIQYF.

This rearrangement joins TRBV27 to TRBJ1-1, with a weak D call TRBD1 (6 bases). V was shortened by 3 bases and J by 6 bases, with 8 bases between the two germline ends. Germline CDR1 and CDR2: MNHEY and SMNVEV (reference sequence). CDR3 length: 12 amino acids. The CDR3 DNA sequence: TGTGCCAGCAGTTTCAGGGGCTCTGAAGCTTTCTTT. This translates into CASSFRGSEAFF.

The CDR3 reads CASSQDPTSGRANTGELFF. Written as DNA, the CDR3 is TGCGCCAGCAGCCAAGATCCGACTAGCGGGAGGGCGAACACCGGGGAGCTGTTTTTT. The rearrangement uses TRBV4-1 and TRBJ2-2, with 14 bases matching TRBD2. The CDR3 spans 19 residues. From germline, CDR1 is MGHRA and CDR2 YSYEKL. The J segment lost 0 bases and the V segment lost 0 bases, leaving 3 bases of the junction unmatched.